This T cell receptor beta chain was documented in a study of T-cell memory formation after mild COVID-19. General study results and limits: Most CD4+ clones that shrank were in CM and EM, while CD8+ ones turned up in EMRA. Pre-infection memory harbored some responding clones, suggesting cross-reactive memory joined.

The CDR3 contains 13 residues. CDR1 MNHNY and CDR2 SVGAGI come from the germline V gene (reference sequence). The V gene lost 0 bases and the J gene lost 7 bases, with 9 bases spanning the gap. MiXCR, applied by TCRdb to the 5' RACE reads, yields one record per CDR3 protein. The repertoire consists of 210,000 or so distinct CDR3 sequences, with about 10% occurring once and the leading ten covering 3% to 3.5%. Concerning this clonotype: Its cognate antigen is unknown.

The specimen sequenced was PBMCs or a T cell subset sorted from them (not recorded which). The clonotype originates from a man between 18 and 29 years old who had mild COVID-19 (a few samples of this study predate the infection). Cell type and time point are not known. The chain has TRBV6-6 and TRBJ2-5, with a weak D call TRBD2 (6 bases). The DNA for the CDR3 is TGTGCCAGCAGTTACTCGGGGACTGGGACCCAGTACTTC. This codes for CASSYSGTGTQYF.